This is a list of T cell receptor beta chains from one sample in a study of blood T cell repertoires in COVID-19. Sequencing was performed with immunoSEQ multiplex PCR; in TCRdb, only in-frame clones are kept and a portion is missing. The top ten clones hold roughly 15% of a sample with 150,000 to 200,000 clones, approximately 80% of them seen once. Sequencing used PBMCs or T cells enriched from blood (not recorded which). The receptor set was obtained from a man aged 45 to 65 who had recovered from COVID-19. Each CDR3 is given with its conserved first and last residue. D genes are given only for firm matches. Clone size is given for some rows only: seen once, a few or many times, or a class if the clone is expanded.

CDR3aa: CASSLAGGNGYEQYF
CDR3nt: TGTGCCAGCAGCTTGGCCGGGGGAAACGGCTACGAGCAGTACTTC
d_gene: NA
j_gene: TRBJ2-7
abundance: NA
v_gene: TRBV5-5

CDR3aa: CASRIGATDTQYF
CDR3nt: TGTGCCAGTAGAATAGGAGCCACAGATACGCAGTATTTT
d_gene: NA
j_gene: TRBJ2-3
abundance: NA
v_gene: TRBV19

CDR3aa: CASRPGTGAHTQYF
CDR3nt: TGTGCCAGTAGGCCCGGGACAGGGGCTCATACGCAGTATTTT
d_gene: TRBD1
j_gene: TRBJ2-3
abundance: NA
v_gene: TRBV19

CDR3aa: CASSLLGGSYNEQFF
CDR3nt: TGTGCCAGCAGCCTACTCGGGGGCTCCTACAATGAGCAGTTCTTC
d_gene: NA
j_gene: TRBJ2-1
abundance: NA
v_gene: TRBV3-1/TRBV3-2

CDR3aa: CASTAQGQGFRGYTF
CDR3nt: TGTGCCAGCACGGCGCAGGGACAGGGTTTTCGTGGCTACACCTTC
d_gene: TRBD1
j_gene: TRBJ1-2
abundance: NA
v_gene: TRBV9

CDR3aa: CASSLLGQAQPQHF
CDR3nt: TGTGCCAGCAGCTTGCTGGGACAGGCCCAGCCCCAGCATTTT
d_gene: TRBD1
j_gene: TRBJ1-5
abundance: once
v_gene: TRBV5-5

CDR3aa: CASSLAFGGTEAFF
CDR3nt: TGTGCCAGCAGCCTGGCTTTTGGGGGGACTGAAGCTTTCTTT
d_gene: NA
j_gene: TRBJ1-1
abundance: NA
v_gene: TRBV14

CDR3aa: CASSTVRAAGSPLHF
CDR3nt: TGTGCCAGCAGTACTGTGAGGGCAGCGGGCTCACCCCTCCACTTT
d_gene: NA
j_gene: TRBJ1-6
abundance: NA
v_gene: TRBV27

CDR3aa: CASSLAYRGATSENTEAFF
CDR3nt: TGTGCCAGCAGCTTAGCGTACCGGGGGGCAACGTCTGAGAACACTGAAGCTTTCTTT
d_gene: NA
j_gene: TRBJ1-1
abundance: NA
v_gene: TRBV7-6

CDR3aa: CASSPRTGSGNTIYF
CDR3nt: TGTGCCAGCAGCCCGAGGACAGGGTCTGGAAACACCATATATTTT
d_gene: TRBD1
j_gene: TRBJ1-3
abundance: NA
v_gene: TRBV13

CDR3aa: CASSSGVVGNTIYF
CDR3nt: TGTGCCAGCAGTTCGGGGGTGGTCGGAAACACCATATATTTT
d_gene: NA
j_gene: TRBJ1-3
abundance: NA
v_gene: TRBV27

CDR3aa: CASSPASSGGTDTQYF
CDR3nt: TGTGCCAGCAGCCCAGCATCTAGCGGGGGCACAGATACGCAGTATTTT
d_gene: TRBD2
j_gene: TRBJ2-3
abundance: NA
v_gene: TRBV7-3

CDR3aa: CSVGGGYGYTF
CDR3nt: TGCAGCGTCGGGGGTGGCTATGGCTACACCTTC
d_gene: NA
j_gene: TRBJ1-2
abundance: NA
v_gene: TRBV29-1

CDR3aa: CASSSINNSPLHF
CDR3nt: TGTGCCAGCAGCAGCATTAATAATTCACCCCTCCACTTT
d_gene: NA
j_gene: TRBJ1-6
abundance: NA
v_gene: TRBV7-3

CDR3aa: CASSSGTGPIRNIQYF
CDR3nt: TGTGCCAGTAGTTCCGGGACAGGGCCCATACGGAACATTCAGTACTTC
d_gene: TRBD1
j_gene: TRBJ2-4
abundance: NA
v_gene: TRBV19

CDR3aa: CASSPGHSSGNTIYF
CDR3nt: TGTGCCAGCTCACCAGGACACAGCTCTGGAAACACCATATATTTT
d_gene: NA
j_gene: TRBJ1-3
abundance: NA
v_gene: TRBV18

CDR3aa: CASSLQGGKNNSPLHF
CDR3nt: TGTGCCAGCAGCCTACAGGGGGGCAAGAATAATTCACCCCTCCACTTT
d_gene: TRBD1
j_gene: TRBJ1-6
abundance: NA
v_gene: TRBV7-3

CDR3aa: CASSQRTRDEQFF
CDR3nt: TGTGCCAGCTCCCAACGGACTAGAGATGAGCAGTTCTTC
d_gene: TRBD2
j_gene: TRBJ2-1
abundance: NA
v_gene: TRBV18

CDR3aa: CASSQDRGFGETQYF
CDR3nt: TGTGCCAGCAGCCAAGACAGGGGTTTTGGAGAGACCCAGTACTTC
d_gene: NA
j_gene: TRBJ2-5
abundance: NA
v_gene: TRBV4-2

CDR3aa: CASSMNRQGRSPLHF
CDR3nt: TGTGCCAGTAGTATGAATCGACAGGGCCGTTCACCCCTCCACTTT
d_gene: TRBD1
j_gene: TRBJ1-6
abundance: NA
v_gene: TRBV19

CDR3aa: CASSLVEGQHYGYTF
CDR3nt: TGTGCCAGCAGCTTGGTGGAGGGACAGCATTATGGCTACACCTTC
d_gene: TRBD1
j_gene: TRBJ1-2
abundance: NA
v_gene: TRBV5-5

CDR3aa: CSAAGLYEQYF
CDR3nt: TGCAGTGCAGCAGGGCTCTACGAGCAGTACTTC
d_gene: NA
j_gene: TRBJ2-7
abundance: NA
v_gene: TRBV20-1

CDR3aa: CASSLLGNEQYF
CDR3nt: TGTGCCAGCAGTTTGCTCGGGAATGAGCAGTACTTC
d_gene: NA
j_gene: TRBJ2-7
abundance: NA
v_gene: TRBV12-3/TRBV12-4

CDR3aa: CASSLVQGVEVYNEQFF
CDR3nt: TGTGCCAGCAGCTTGGTTCAGGGGGTGGAGGTCTACAATGAGCAGTTCTTC
d_gene: TRBD1
j_gene: TRBJ2-1
abundance: NA
v_gene: TRBV5-6

CDR3aa: CASSPSGGSNEKLFF
CDR3nt: TGTGCCAGCAGCCCTAGTGGGGGGTCTAATGAAAAACTGTTTTTT
d_gene: NA
j_gene: TRBJ1-4
abundance: NA
v_gene: TRBV7-6

CDR3aa: CASSQLAGGGETQYF
CDR3nt: TGTGCCAGCAGCCAGCTCGCGGGGGGAGGTGAGACCCAGTACTTC
d_gene: TRBD2
j_gene: TRBJ2-5
abundance: once
v_gene: TRBV4-2

CDR3aa: CASSSGGQGNTEAFF
CDR3nt: TGTGCCAGCAGTTCCGGAGGACAGGGGAACACTGAAGCTTTCTTT
d_gene: TRBD1
j_gene: TRBJ1-1
abundance: NA
v_gene: TRBV28

CDR3aa: CASSSRGSYEQYF
CDR3nt: TGTGCCAGCAGTTCAAGGGGGTCCTACGAGCAGTACTTC
d_gene: NA
j_gene: TRBJ2-7
abundance: NA
v_gene: TRBV27

CDR3aa: CASSQADREGQPQHF
CDR3nt: TGTGCCAGCAGCCAAGCGGACAGGGAAGGTCAGCCCCAGCATTTT
d_gene: TRBD1
j_gene: TRBJ1-5
abundance: NA
v_gene: TRBV3-1/TRBV3-2

CDR3aa: CASAVSRQGSTQGTQYF
CDR3nt: TGTGCTAGTGCCGTATCAAGACAGGGGTCTACCCAAGGTACGCAGTATTTT
d_gene: TRBD1
j_gene: TRBJ2-3
abundance: NA
v_gene: TRBV12-5

CDR3aa: CASSFGQGAGYGYTF
CDR3nt: TGTGCCAGCAGTTTTGGACAGGGGGCTGGCTATGGCTACACCTTC
d_gene: TRBD1
j_gene: TRBJ1-2
abundance: NA
v_gene: TRBV2

CDR3aa: CASSDDRGRGTDTQYF
CDR3nt: TGTGCCAGCAGTGACGACAGGGGGAGAGGCACAGATACGCAGTATTTT
d_gene: TRBD1
j_gene: TRBJ2-3
abundance: NA
v_gene: TRBV6-1